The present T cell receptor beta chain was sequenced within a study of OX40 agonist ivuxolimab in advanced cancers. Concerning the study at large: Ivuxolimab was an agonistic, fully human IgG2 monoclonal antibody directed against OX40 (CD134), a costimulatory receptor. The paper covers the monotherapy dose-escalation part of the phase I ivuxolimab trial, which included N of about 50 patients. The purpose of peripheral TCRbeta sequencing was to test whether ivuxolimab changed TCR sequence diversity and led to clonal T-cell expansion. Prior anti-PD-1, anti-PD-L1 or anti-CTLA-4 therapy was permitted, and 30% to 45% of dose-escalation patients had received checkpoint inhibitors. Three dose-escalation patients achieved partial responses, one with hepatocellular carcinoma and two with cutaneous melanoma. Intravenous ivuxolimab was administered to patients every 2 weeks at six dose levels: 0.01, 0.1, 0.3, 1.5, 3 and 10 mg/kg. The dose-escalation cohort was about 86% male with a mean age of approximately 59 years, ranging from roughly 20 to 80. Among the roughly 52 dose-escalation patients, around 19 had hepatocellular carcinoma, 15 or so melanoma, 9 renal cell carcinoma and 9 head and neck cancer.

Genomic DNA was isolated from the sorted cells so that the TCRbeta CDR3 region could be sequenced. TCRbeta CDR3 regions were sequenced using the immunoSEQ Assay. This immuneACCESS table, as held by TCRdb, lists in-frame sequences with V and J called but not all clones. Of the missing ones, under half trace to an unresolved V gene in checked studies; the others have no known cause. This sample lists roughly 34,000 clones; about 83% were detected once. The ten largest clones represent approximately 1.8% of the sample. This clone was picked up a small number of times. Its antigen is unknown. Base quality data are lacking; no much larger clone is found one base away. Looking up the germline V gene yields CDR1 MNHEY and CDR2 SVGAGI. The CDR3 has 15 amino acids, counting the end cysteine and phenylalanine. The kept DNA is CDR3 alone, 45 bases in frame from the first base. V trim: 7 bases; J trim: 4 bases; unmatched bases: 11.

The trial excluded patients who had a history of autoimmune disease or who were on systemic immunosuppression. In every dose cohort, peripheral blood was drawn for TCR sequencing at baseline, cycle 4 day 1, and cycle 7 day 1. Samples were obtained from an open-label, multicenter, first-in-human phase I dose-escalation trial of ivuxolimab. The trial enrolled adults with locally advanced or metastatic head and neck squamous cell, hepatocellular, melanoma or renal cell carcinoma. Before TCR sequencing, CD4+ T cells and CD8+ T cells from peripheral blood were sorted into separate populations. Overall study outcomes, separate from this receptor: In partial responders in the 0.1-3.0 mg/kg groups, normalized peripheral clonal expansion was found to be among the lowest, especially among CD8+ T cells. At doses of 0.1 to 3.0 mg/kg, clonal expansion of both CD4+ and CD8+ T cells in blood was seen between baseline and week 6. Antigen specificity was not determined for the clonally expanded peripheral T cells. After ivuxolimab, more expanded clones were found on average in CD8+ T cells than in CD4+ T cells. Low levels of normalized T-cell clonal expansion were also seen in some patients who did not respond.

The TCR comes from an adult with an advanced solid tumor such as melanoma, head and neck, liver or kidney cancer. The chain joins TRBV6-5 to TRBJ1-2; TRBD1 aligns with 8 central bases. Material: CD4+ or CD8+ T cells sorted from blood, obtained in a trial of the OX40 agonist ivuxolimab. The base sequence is TGTGCCAGCACTCAACCGGACAGGGTGGGCTATGGCTACACCTTC. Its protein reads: CASTQPDRVGYGYTF.